These T cell receptor beta chains were read from a single sample in a study of response to subunit inactivated influenza vaccine. MiXCR, run by TCRdb on the RT-PCR reads, gives a single entry per CDR3 protein. Counted here are roughly 630,000 distinct CDR3 sequences, around 13% occurring once; the ten biggest clones make up around 7.6%. The sequencing used PBMCs from blood, collected 14 to 15 days before vaccination. These receptors were taken from a man in his fifties or sixties who received an inactivated influenza vaccine. CDR3s include the opening cysteine and the closing phenylalanine or tryptophan. The D gene is left open where the match is weak. The listing skips clone size in some rows; elsewhere it reads once, few, many or a size class.

abundance	d_gene	v_gene	j_gene	CDR3aa	CDR3nt
many	NA	TRBV20-1	TRBJ1-5	CSASEPKGDSNQPQHF	TGCAGTGCTAGTGAACCGAAAGGGGATAGCAATCAGCCCCAGCATTTT
few	TRBD1	TRBV6-1	TRBJ1-6	CASSIQGETSPLHF	TGTGCCAGCAGCATACAGGGGGAAACTTCACCCCTCCACTTT
few	NA	TRBV19	TRBJ1-1	CASSAVRGKDTEAFF	TGTGCCAGTAGCGCCGTGCGGGGGAAGGACACTGAAGCTTTCTTT
NA	NA	TRBV11-2	TRBJ1-4	CASSLDPSGGLNEKLFF	TGTGCCAGCAGCTTAGACCCCTCCGGGGGACTTAATGAAAAACTGTTTTTT
few	TRBD2	TRBV7-2	TRBJ2-1	CASSLELAAYNEQFF	TGTGCCAGCAGCTTAGAACTAGCGGCCTACAATGAGCAGTTCTTC
NA	NA	TRBV2	TRBJ2-2	CASSDWAPAGELFF	TGTGCCAGCAGTGATTGGGCGCCCGCCGGGGAGCTGTTTTTT
NA	TRBD2	TRBV6-5	TRBJ2-1	CASSYTSENNEQFF	TGTGCCAGCAGTTACACTAGCGAAAACAATGAGCAGTTCTTC
NA	NA	TRBV5-6	TRBJ2-7	CASSPNWGPDYEQYF	TGTGCCAGCAGCCCCAATTGGGGCCCTGACTACGAGCAGTACTTC
few	NA	TRBV11-2	TRBJ2-7	CASSVMWTNYEQYF	TGTGCCAGCAGCGTAATGTGGACCAACTACGAGCAGTACTTC
few	TRBD2	TRBV9	TRBJ2-1	CASSQGVAGGPGNEQFF	TGTGCCAGCAGCCAAGGGGTAGCGGGAGGGCCCGGCAATGAGCAGTTCTTC
few	TRBD2	TRBV2	TRBJ2-1	CASHGLAGDEQFF	TGTGCCAGCCATGGACTAGCGGGAGATGAGCAGTTCTTC
few	NA	TRBV2	TRBJ1-1	CATRAHQGNTEAFF	TGTGCCACCCGAGCCCATCAGGGGAACACTGAAGCTTTCTTT
NA	TRBD2	TRBV20-1	TRBJ2-1	CSARVGTSGGRNEQFF	TGCAGTGCTAGAGTGGGGACTAGCGGGGGACGCAATGAGCAGTTCTTC
NA	TRBD1	TRBV5-1	TRBJ1-5	CASSPMTGGGQPQHF	TGCGCCAGCAGCCCGATGACAGGGGGCGGTCAGCCCCAGCATTTT
NA	TRBD2	TRBV10-3	TRBJ2-5	CAISESPAGATQETQYF	TGTGCCATCAGTGAGTCTCCAGCGGGAGCCACCCAAGAGACCCAGTACTTC
many	NA	TRBV2	TRBJ2-4	CASSVERNIQYF	TGTGCCAGCAGTGTAGAGAGGAACATTCAGTACTTC
NA	NA	TRBV5-1	TRBJ2-4	CASSLVYQGSKNIQYF	TGCGCCAGCAGCTTGGTCTATCAGGGAAGCAAAAACATTCAGTACTTC